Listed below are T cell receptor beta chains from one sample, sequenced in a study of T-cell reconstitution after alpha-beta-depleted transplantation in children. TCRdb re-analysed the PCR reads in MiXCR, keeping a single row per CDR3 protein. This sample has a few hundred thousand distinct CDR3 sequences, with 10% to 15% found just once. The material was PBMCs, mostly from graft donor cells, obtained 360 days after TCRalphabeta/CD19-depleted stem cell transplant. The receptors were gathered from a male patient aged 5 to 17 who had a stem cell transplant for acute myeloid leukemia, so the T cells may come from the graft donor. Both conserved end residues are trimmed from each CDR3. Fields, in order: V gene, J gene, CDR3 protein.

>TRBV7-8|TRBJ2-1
ASSPRSVRTDNEQF
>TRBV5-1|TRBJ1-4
ASSQDTTGKLF
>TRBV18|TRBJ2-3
ASSPSRVTDTQY
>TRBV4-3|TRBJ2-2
ASSHGDLMPGELF
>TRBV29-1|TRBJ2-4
SVGDWTVAKNIQY
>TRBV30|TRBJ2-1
ACITGLAGYNEQF
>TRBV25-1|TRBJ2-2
ASSEVRGYTGELF
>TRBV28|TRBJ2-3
AIASDLTDTQY
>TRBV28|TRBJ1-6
ASSGGGAYNSPLH
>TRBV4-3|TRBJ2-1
ASSPQLAFSSYNEQF
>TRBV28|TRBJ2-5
ASNFRGLAGAAQY
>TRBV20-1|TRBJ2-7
SAIVVAGGYEQY
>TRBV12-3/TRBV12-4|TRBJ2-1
ASRGREGNEQF
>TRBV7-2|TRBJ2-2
ASSLVATNTGELF
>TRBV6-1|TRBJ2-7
ASSPLWDRGEQY
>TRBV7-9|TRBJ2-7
ASSRGQVPVKY
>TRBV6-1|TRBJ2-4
ASSRSGTPVRNIQY
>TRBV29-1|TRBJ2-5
SVARQAQETQY
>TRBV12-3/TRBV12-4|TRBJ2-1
ATESGTSGRLAYNEQF
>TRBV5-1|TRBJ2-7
ASSPRTSDRYEQY
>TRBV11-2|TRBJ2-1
ASSLDLASGGRGNEQF
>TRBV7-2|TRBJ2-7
ASSLDVGLTYEQY
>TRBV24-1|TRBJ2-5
ATSDLGGSGGETQY
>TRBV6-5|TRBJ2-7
ASSYWARTSVYEQY
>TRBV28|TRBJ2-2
ASSPMDRENTGELF
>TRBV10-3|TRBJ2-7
AIRETGGTFYEQY
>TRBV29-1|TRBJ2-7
SVESTSYEQY
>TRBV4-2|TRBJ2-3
ASSQETIPTDTQY
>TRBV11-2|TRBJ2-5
ASSLDVGQRSQETQY